Presented here are 11 T cell receptor beta chains from one specimen sequenced in a study of monozygotic twins with inflammatory bowel disease. TCRdb reprocessed the 5' RACE reads, with one entry per CDR3 protein and no DNA. This sample's table reports 400,000 to 500,000 distinct CDR3 sequences. The sequencing input was blood. These TCRs come from a human donor with ulcerative colitis or Crohn's disease, or a healthy co-twin of an affected twin (not recorded which).

This sequence joins TRBV7-2 and TRBJ1-4; the D gene TCRdb calls, TRBD1, cannot be checked with no DNA. CDR1 and CDR2 from the germline V gene are SGHTA and FQGNSA. This CDR3 comprises 14 residues. CDR3 residues: CASSRGGSNEKLFF.

The V gene is TRBV5-5, the J gene TRBJ2-2; the TRBD1 assignment by TCRdb is unverifiable without DNA. Germline V gene data show CDR1 as SGHKS and CDR2 as YYEKEE (reference sequence). The CDR3 covers 18 residues. The CDR3 sequence is CASSLDWGEPYNTGELFF. The variable domain in full, completed from reference TRBV5-5 and TRBJ2-2, reads DAGVTQSPTHLIKTRGQQVTLRCSPISGHKSVSWYQQVLGQGPQFIFQYYEKEERGRGNFPDRFSARQFPNYSSELNVNALLLGDSALYLCASSLDWGEPYNTGELFFGEGSRLTVL.

The chain carries TRBV4-3 and TRBJ2-7; there is no DNA to check the TCRdb D call of TRBD2. The V gene's germline CDR1 is LGHNA and CDR2 YSLEER. There are 18 residues in the CDR3. CDR3 residues: CASSQDRALAGGTYEQYF.

The chain couples TRBV10-3 to TRBJ2-1; TCRdb's D call of TRBD1 is untestable without DNA. CDR1 and CDR2 from the germline V gene are ENHRY and SYGVKD. The CDR3 loop spans 16 amino acids. CDR3 protein: CAISPGTGEVHNEQFF.

The V gene is TRBV4-2, the J gene TRBJ2-5. Germline CDR1 LGHNA, CDR2 YNFKEQ. The CDR3 sequence is 15 residues long. The chain's CDR3 is CASSQAMGSGETQYF.

CDR3 protein: CASSFEGTLHF. The genes are TRBV7-2 and TRBJ1-6. Germline V gene data show CDR1 as SGHTA and CDR2 as FQGNSA. The CDR3 runs 11 residues. The whole variable domain, filled in from reference TRBV7-2 and TRBJ1-6, reads GAGVSQSPSNKVTEKGKDVELRCDPISGHTALYWYRQSLGQGLEFLIYFQGNSAPDKSGLPSDRFSAERTGGSVSTLTIQRTQQEDSAVYLCASSFEGTLHFGNGTRLTVT.

J is TRBJ1-2 and V is TRBV7-9; absent DNA, TCRdb's TRBD1 call cannot be checked. Germline values: CDR1 SEHNR, CDR2 FQNEAQ (reference sequence). The CDR3 consists of 11 residues. CDR3 region: CASSVDRDYTF.

The rearrangement uses TRBV7-7 and TRBJ2-2; the D call from TCRdb, TRBD2, cannot be confirmed without DNA. This CDR3 contains 15 residues. Germline V lookup: CDR1 SSHAT, CDR2 FNYEAQ (reference sequence). CDR3 protein: CASSLGELNTGELFF.

V is TRBV12-3 or TRBV12-4 and J is TRBJ2-5; TCRdb's D call of TRBD1 is untestable without DNA. The CDR3 covers 14 residues. CDR3 in amino acids: CASSQGQMQETQYF.

The CDR3 here is CASSNPRQGVSYEQYF. The chain joins TRBV27 to TRBJ2-7; TCRdb's D gene call, TRBD1, goes unchecked for lack of DNA. Germline V lookup: CDR1 MNHEY, CDR2 SMNVEV (reference sequence). The CDR3 is made up of 16 amino acids.

The CDR3: CSVVGAGNIQYF. The V gene is TRBV29-1, the J gene TRBJ2-4; the D call from TCRdb, TRBD1, cannot be confirmed without DNA. Germline V gene sequence: CDR1 SQVTM, CDR2 ANQGSEA. The CDR3 runs 12 residues. The whole variable domain, remainder taken from reference TRBV29-1 and TRBJ2-4, is SAVISQKPSRDICQRGTSLTIQCQVDSQVTMMFWYRQQPGQSLTLIATANQGSEATYESGFVIDKFPISRPNLTFSTLTVSNMSPEDSSIYLCSVVGAGNIQYFGAGTRLSVL.